This TCR beta chain was documented in a study of technical replicates of blood from a handful of donors. Sequencing used immunoSEQ multiplex PCR; TCRdb keeps in-frame clones, though not all of them. The top ten hold around 0.26% of the sample, which has 75,000 to 100,000 clones, 95% seen once. V shed 0 bases and J shed 0 bases, with 9 bases lying between them. From germline, CDR1 is MNHEY and CDR2 SVGAGI. CDR3 length: 16 amino acids. The sample consisted of T cells isolated from PBMCs. V is TRBV6-5 and J is TRBJ2-1; D is undetermined. The sequence came from a human donor in good health. This CDR3 reads CASSYSIQSSYNEQFF. The CDR3 nucleotides are TGTGCCAGCAGTTACTCGATACAGAGCTCCTACAATGAGCAGTTCTTC.